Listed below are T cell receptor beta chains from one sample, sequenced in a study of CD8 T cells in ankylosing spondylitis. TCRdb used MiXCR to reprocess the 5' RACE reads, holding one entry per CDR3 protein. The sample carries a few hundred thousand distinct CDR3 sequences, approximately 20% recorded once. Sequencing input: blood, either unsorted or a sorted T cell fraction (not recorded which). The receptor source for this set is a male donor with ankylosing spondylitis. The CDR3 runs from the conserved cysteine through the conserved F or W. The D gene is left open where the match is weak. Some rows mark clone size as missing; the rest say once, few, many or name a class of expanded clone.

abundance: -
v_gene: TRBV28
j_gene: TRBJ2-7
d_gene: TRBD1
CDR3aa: CASSLWERQGPDEQYF
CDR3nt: TGTGCCAGCAGTTTATGGGAGAGACAGGGTCCCGACGAGCAGTACTTC

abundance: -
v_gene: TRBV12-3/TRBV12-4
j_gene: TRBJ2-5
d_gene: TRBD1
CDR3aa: CASSPGTGRETQYF
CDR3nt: TGTGCCAGCAGTCCCGGGACAGGGCGAGAGACCCAGTACTTC

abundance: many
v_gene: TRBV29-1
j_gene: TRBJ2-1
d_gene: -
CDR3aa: CSVVGTYNEQFF
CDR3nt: TGCAGCGTTGTGGGGACATACAATGAGCAGTTCTTC

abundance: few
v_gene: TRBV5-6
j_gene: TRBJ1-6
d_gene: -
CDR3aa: CASSEGLINSPLHF
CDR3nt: TGTGCCAGCAGCGAAGGACTGATTAATTCACCCCTCCACTTT

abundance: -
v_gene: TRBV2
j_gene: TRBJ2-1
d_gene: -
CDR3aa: CASTRETYNEQFF
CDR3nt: TGTGCCAGCACCCGGGAGACCTACAATGAGCAGTTCTTC

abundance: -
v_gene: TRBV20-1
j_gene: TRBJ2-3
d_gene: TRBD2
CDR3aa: CSASSGRARDTQYF
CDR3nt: TGCAGTGCTTCAAGCGGGAGGGCAAGGGATACGCAGTATTTT

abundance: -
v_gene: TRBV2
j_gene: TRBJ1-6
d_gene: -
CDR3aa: CASSGGVLGTGTITALHF
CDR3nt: TGTGCCAGCAGTGGAGGGGTATTGGGAACTGGCACGATCACGGCCCTCCACTTT

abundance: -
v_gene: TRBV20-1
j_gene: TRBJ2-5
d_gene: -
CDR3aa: CTLQGSQETQYF
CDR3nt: TGTACCCTGCAGGGTAGCCAAGAGACCCAGTACTTC

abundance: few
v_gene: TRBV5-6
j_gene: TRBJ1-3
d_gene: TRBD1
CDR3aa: CASSPRTGGNTIYF
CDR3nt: TGTGCCAGCAGCCCGCGGACAGGCGGAAACACCATATATTTT

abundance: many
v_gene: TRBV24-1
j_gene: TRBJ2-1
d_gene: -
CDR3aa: CATSGRIGTSPSYNEQFF
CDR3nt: TGTGCCACCAGTGGCCGGATCGGGACTTCCCCCTCCTACAATGAGCAGTTCTTC

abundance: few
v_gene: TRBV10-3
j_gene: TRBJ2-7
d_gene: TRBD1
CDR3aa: CAITPNRDSYEQYF
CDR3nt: TGTGCCATCACCCCCAACCGGGACAGCTACGAGCAGTACTTC

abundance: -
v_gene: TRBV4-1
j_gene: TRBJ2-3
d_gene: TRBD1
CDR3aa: CASSQVWDSSTDTQYF
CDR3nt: TGCGCCAGCAGCCAAGTCTGGGACAGTAGCACAGATACGCAGTATTTT

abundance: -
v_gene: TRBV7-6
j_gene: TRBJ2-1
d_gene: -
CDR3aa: CASPRLSSYNEQFF
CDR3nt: TGTGCCTCCCCGAGGCTCAGCTCCTACAATGAGCAGTTCTTC

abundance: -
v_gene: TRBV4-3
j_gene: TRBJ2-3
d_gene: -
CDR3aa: CASSQDGGSDTQYF
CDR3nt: TGCGCCAGCAGCCAAGATGGGGGATCAGATACGCAGTATTTT

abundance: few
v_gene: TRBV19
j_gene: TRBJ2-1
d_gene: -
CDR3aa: CASSIQGYHNEQFF
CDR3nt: TGTGCCAGTAGTATTCAAGGGTACCACAATGAGCAGTTCTTC

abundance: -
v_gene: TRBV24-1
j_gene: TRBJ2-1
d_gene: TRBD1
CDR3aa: CATSRQGKEQFF
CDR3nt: TGTGCCACCAGCAGACAGGGAAAAGAGCAGTTCTTC

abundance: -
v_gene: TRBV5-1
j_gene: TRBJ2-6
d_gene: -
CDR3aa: CASSWGLSYGANVLTF
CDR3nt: TGCGCCAGCAGCTGGGGCCTATCGTATGGGGCCAACGTCCTGACTTTC

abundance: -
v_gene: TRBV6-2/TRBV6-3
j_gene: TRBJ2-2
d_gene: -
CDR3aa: CASSYLRVGGELFF
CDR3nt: TGTGCCAGCAGTTATCTCCGGGTAGGCGGGGAGCTGTTTTTT

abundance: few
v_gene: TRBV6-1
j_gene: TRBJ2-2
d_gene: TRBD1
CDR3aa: CASSQQGAMNTGELFF
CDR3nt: TGTGCCAGCAGTCAACAGGGGGCGATGAACACCGGGGAGCTGTTTTTT

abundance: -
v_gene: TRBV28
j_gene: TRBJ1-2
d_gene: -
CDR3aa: CASSLSIQDHRGYTF
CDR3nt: TGTGCCAGCAGTTTAAGTATCCAGGACCATCGGGGCTACACCTTC

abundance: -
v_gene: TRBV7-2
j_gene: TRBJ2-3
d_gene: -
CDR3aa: CASSLAGKRDTQYF
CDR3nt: TGTGCCAGCAGCTTAGCCGGTAAAAGAGATACGCAGTATTTT

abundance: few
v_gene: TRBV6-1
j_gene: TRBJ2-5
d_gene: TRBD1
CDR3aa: CASSNRGSQETQYF
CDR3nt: TGTGCCAGCAGCAACAGGGGGTCCCAAGAGACCCAGTACTTC

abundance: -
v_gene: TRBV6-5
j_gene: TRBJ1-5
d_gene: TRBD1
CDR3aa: CASSSAGTGVNQPQHF
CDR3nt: TGTGCCAGCAGTTCCGCTGGGACAGGGGTCAATCAGCCCCAGCATTTT

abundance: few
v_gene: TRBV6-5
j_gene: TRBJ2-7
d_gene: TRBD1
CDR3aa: CASSDRVKQYF
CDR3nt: TGTGCCAGCAGCGACAGGGTTAAGCAGTACTTC

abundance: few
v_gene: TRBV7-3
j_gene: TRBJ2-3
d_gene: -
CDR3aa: CASSLGRDTQYF
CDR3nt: TGTGCCAGCAGCTTAGGTCGGGATACGCAGTATTTT

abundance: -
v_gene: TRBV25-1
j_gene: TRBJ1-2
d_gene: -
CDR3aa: CASSPSGGDYYGYTF
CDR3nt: TGTGCCAGCAGTCCTTCGGGTGGGGACTACTATGGCTACACCTTC

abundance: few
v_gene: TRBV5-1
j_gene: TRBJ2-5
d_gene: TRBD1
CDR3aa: CASSLGGQSQETQYF
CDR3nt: TGCGCCAGCAGCTTGGGGGGACAGTCTCAAGAGACCCAGTACTTC

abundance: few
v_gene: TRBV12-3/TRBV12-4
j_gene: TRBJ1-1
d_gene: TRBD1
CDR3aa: CASKPTRQGDTEAFF
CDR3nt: TGTGCCAGCAAACCTACACGACAGGGGGACACTGAAGCTTTCTTT

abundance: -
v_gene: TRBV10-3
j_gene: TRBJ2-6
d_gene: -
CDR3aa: CAISDGGSGANVLTF
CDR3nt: TGTGCCATCAGTGATGGGGGGTCTGGGGCCAACGTCCTGACTTTC

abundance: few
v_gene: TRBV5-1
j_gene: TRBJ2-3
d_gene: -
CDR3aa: CASSLMPATSTDTQYF
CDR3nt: TGCGCCAGCAGCTTGATGCCGGCAACCTCCACAGATACGCAGTATTTT

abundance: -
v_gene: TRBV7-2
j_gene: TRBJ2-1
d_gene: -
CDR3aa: CASSAQGQSYNEQFF
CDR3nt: TGTGCCAGCAGCGCACAGGGACAATCCTACAATGAGCAGTTCTTC

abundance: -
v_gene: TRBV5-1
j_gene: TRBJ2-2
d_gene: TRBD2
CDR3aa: CASSLAASGRADTGELFF
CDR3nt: TGCGCCAGCAGCTTGGCGGCTAGCGGGAGGGCCGACACCGGGGAGCTGTTTTTT

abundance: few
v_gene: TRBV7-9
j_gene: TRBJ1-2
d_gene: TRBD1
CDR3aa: CASSSRTGRGYTF
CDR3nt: TGTGCCAGCAGCTCACGGACAGGGCGAGGCTACACCTTC

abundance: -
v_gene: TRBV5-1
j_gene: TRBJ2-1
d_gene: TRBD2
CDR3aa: CASSEGPSGNSYEQFF
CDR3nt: TGCGCCAGCAGCGAGGGGCCTAGCGGGAACTCGTATGAGCAGTTCTTC

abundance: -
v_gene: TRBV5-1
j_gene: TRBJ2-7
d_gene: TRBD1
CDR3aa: CASSLEGASTYEQYF
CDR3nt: TGCGCCAGCAGCTTGGAGGGGGCGAGCACCTACGAGCAGTACTTC

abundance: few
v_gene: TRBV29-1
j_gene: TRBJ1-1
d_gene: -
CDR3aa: CSVRYPLRNTEAFF
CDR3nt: TGCAGCGTCAGGTACCCCCTTCGGAACACTGAAGCTTTCTTT

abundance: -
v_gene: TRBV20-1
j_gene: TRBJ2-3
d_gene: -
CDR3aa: CSARPGLVITDTQYF
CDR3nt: TGCAGTGCTAGACCGGGACTTGTTATAACAGATACGCAGTATTTT

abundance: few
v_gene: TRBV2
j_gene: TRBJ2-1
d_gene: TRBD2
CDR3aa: CASSEVSGGYNEQFF
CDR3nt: TGTGCCAGCAGTGAAGTCAGCGGGGGGTACAATGAGCAGTTCTTC

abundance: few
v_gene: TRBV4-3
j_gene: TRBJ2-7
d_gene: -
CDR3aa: CASSHSVGYEQYF
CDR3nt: TGCGCCAGCAGCCATTCGGTGGGATACGAGCAGTACTTC

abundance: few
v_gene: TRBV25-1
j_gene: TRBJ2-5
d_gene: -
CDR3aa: CASSGTLGVVTQYF
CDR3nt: TGTGCCAGCAGTGGAACCCTGGGGGTAGTGACCCAGTACTTC

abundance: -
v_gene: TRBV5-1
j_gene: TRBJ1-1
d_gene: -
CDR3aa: CASSLESYTEAFF
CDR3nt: TGTGCCAGCAGCTTGGAAAGTTACACTGAAGCTTTCTTT

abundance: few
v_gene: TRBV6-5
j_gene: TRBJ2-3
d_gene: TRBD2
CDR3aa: CASSYSKGLAGGDTQYF
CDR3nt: TGTGCCAGCAGTTACTCCAAGGGACTAGCGGGAGGAGATACGCAGTATTTT

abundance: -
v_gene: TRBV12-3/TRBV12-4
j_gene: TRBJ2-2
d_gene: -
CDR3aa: CASSLGRGPNTGELFF
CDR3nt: TGTGCCAGCAGTTTAGGAAGGGGACCGAACACCGGGGAGCTGTTTTTT

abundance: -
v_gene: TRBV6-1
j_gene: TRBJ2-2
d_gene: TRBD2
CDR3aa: CASKGWLAGGSTGELFF
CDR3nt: TGTGCCAGCAAGGGGTGGCTAGCGGGAGGTAGCACCGGGGAGCTGTTTTTT

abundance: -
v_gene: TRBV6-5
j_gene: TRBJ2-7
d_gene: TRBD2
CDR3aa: CASSYGGLAVYEQYF
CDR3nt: TGTGCCAGCAGTTACGGGGGACTAGCGGTCTACGAGCAGTACTTC

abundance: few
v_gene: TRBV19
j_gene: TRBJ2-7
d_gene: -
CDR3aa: CASSIDRASEQYF
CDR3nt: TGTGCCAGTAGTATAGATCGGGCTAGCGAGCAGTACTTC

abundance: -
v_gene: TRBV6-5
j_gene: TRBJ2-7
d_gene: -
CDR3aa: CASSYGPHYEQYF
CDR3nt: TGTGCCAGCAGTTACGGACCCCATTACGAGCAGTACTTC

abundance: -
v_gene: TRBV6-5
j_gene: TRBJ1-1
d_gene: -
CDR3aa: CASSYRILSRGTEAFF
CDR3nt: TGTGCCAGCAGTTACCGGATACTTTCCCGCGGCACTGAAGCTTTCTTT

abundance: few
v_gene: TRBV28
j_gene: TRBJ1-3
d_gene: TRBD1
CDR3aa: CASSTPGQGAPGNTIYF
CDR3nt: TGTGCCAGCAGTACACCCGGACAGGGGGCGCCTGGAAACACCATATATTTT